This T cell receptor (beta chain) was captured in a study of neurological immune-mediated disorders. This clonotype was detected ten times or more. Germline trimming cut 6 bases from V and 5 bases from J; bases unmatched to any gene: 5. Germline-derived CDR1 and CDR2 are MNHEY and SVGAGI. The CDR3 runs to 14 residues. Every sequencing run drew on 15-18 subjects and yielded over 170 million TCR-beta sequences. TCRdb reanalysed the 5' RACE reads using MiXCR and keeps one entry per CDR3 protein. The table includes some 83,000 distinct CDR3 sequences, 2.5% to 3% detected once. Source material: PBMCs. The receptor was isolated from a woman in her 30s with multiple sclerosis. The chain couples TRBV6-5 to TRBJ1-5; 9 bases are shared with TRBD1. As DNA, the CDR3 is TGTGCCAGCAGGGGGACAGGGAGTTATCAGCCCCAGCATTTT. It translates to CASRGTGSYQPQHF.